This TCR beta chain was obtained from a study of shared clonotypes between healthy human individuals (TCRdb year 2020). Background for the entire study: A few men and two women, aged 18 to 49 years, made up the cohort. For each donor, CD4 naive and CD4 memory were each run on three plates, CD8 naive on two plates, and CD8 memory on one plate. Blood TCR repertoires of four to six healthy adults were deeply sequenced to estimate repertoire size and the extent of clonotype sharing between individuals. Different laboratories and diverse techniques were used to prepare libraries and sequence TCR repertoires, to increase sequencing depth and limit assay-specific biases. Between about 0.85 and 10 billion PBMCs per donor were obtained by leukapheresis.

Using the deep immunoSEQ assay, multiplex PCR amplified TCR CDR3 regions from genomic DNA. Genomic DNA extracted from each cell subset was distributed evenly over all wells of several immunoSEQ 96-well plates, and each plate served as one replicate. For sorted subsets, each replicate PCR was loaded with roughly 200 ng genomic DNA, equivalent to 25,000 to 35,000 T cell genomes. The purified libraries were quantified using a Qubit 3.0 fluorometer, sized with a Bioanalyzer 2100, and then quantified again using the KAPA Library Quantification kit. Every immunoSEQ 96-well plate was sequenced on a dedicated single-read 150-cycle Illumina NextSeq 550 flow cell. Per the original workflow: Because the immunoSEQ output included only junctional sequences and no quality scores, the filtering could not be the same as the filtering used for full-length reads. Sequences were annotated with PyIR, a Python wrapper for IgBLAST v1.9, using IMGT germline references to assign V/J genes and CDR3. Reads were removed for weak V/J assignments (E-value above 1e-6), missing CDR3, stop codons, out-of-frame junctions, or ambiguous translated residues. V3J clonotypes were defined as sequences sharing an identical inferred V gene, J gene, and CDR3 amino acid sequence. The percentage overlap between two repertoires was calculated by dividing the number of shared unique clonotypes by the size of the smaller repertoire. Repertoire richness was assessed with RTK rarefaction, the Chao1 estimator, and Recon v2.1 estimates of unobserved clonotypes. For all TCRbeta clonotypes obtained by the gDNA method from several donors, generation probabilities were computed with OLGA. Drawn from immuneACCESS, this table holds only the in-frame rearrangements with V and J called that TCRdb kept. Clones are partly lost; checked studies trace under half to an unresolved V gene and leave the rest unexplained. V, J and clone size were drawn from that table, and D and trimming were deduced from the DNA. This sample is represented by hundreds of thousands of clones; approximately 97% of them were singletons. In total, the top ten clones hold 0.057% of the sample.

What the work shows at the level of the full study, not this receptor alone: Higher generation probabilities were observed for clonotypes shared by all four sorted-subset donors than for non-shared clonotypes. Sampling was restricted to blood, and TCR repertoires in tissues likely differ from the TCR repertoires found in blood. Based on pairwise subsampling, the degree of clonotype sharing among donors was expected to be affected by sequencing depth. Because the study included a small number of donors, the genetic and exposure-history diversity represented was limited. Incomplete sequencing was indicated by rarefaction of sorted-subset datasets, despite the large sequencing depth. Naive subsets generally had larger estimated clonotype richness than memory subsets did. About 5% of naive CD4, around 3.5% of naive CD8, roughly 2.4% of memory CD4, and 0.35% to 0.4% of memory CD8 clonotypes were shared across several donors.

The donors were healthy, HIV-negative adults with no recently reported acute infections or vaccinations. Only Caucasian adults living in Nashville, Tennessee, USA were represented among the donors. CD4+ T cells were enriched by magnetic negative selection; naive cells were then positively selected on CD45RA, and the negative fraction formed the memory subset. Blood was obtained by leukapheresis, after which PBMCs were separated by Ficoll-Histopaque density gradient centrifugation and cryopreserved in liquid nitrogen vapor phase. Analytical flow cytometry was used to check the purity and quantity of each magnetically sorted T cell population. From each sorted fraction, genomic DNA was isolated and quantified by UV absorbance on a Nanodrop 2000c. From the cysteine up to the phenylalanine, the CDR3 has a length of 15 residues. Solely the CDR3 DNA is kept, with 45 bases framed from the first base. CDR1 SEHNR and CDR2 FQNEAQ were looked up in the germline V gene (reference sequence). V loses 2 bases, J loses 2 bases, and the germline ends lie 13 bases apart.

About this clone: Its antigen has not been determined. Base qualities are not provided; no much larger clone lies one nucleotide away.

This sequence originates from a young woman in good health. The chain is made from TRBV7-9 and TRBJ2-7; the D gene cannot be named for sure. Sequenced sample: naive CD4+ T cells sorted from blood. The cell subset or site label of this sample denotes: CD45RA+ positively selected. The CDR3 protein: CASSLWQDRTYEQYF. The nucleotide sequence reads as follows: TGTGCCAGCAGCTTATGGCAGGACCGCACCTACGAGCAGTACTTC.